These 8 T cell receptor beta chains came from one sample sequenced in a study of T-cell reconstitution after alpha-beta-depleted transplantation in children. A TCRbeta library incorporating unique molecular identifiers was prepared. TCRdb recomputed calls from the PCR reads with MiXCR, one row per CDR3 protein. The sample has almost 500,000 distinct CDR3 sequences, roughly a tenth seen once. The starting material was PBMCs, obtained before TCRalphabeta/CD19-depleted stem cell transplant. These receptors originate from a child aged 2-9 years with inherited bone marrow failure, due to receive a stem cell transplant.

This clonotype was picked up many times. The rearrangement uses TRBV7-9 and TRBJ2-7; D gene uncertain. Germline CDR1 SEHNR, CDR2 FQNEAQ (reference sequence). The CDR3 sequence is 14 residues long. With 5 bases removed from V and 5 bases from J, the gap between germline ends came to 16 bases. The CDR3 spells CASSLLAEIHEQYF. DNA for the CDR3: TGTGCCAGCAGCCTCCTGGCAGAAATCCACGAGCAGTACTTC.

On this clonotype itself: A much larger clone differs from this one at a single base, so this may be a read error. In nucleotides, the CDR3 is TGTGCCAGCAGCCCACGGACTAGCAGAGATACGCAGTATTTT. Encoded protein: CASSPRTSRDTQYF. V gene TRBV7-9 combines with J gene TRBJ2-3, with TRBD2 identical over 8 bases. Looked up from germline, CDR1 is SEHNR and CDR2 is FQNEAQ (reference sequence). This CDR3 spans 14 amino acids.

This sequence joins TRBV11-2 and TRBJ2-1, with 16 bases matching TRBD2. Germline-derived CDR1 and CDR2 are SGHAT and FQNNGV. V shed 2 bases and J 6 bases; nucleotides not matched to a gene: 7. This CDR3 contains 18 residues. Here the CDR3 DNA reads TGTGCCAGCAGCTTAACCGGGACTAGCGGGAGGGCCGGCAATGAGCAGTTCTTC. Protein product: CASSLTGTSGRAGNEQFF.

This clonotype was seen many times. The chain couples TRBV20-1 to TRBJ2-1; 12 bases match TRBD2. The length of the CDR3 is 14 residues. Germline assignment: CDR1 DFQATT and CDR2 SNEGSKA (reference sequence). The V segment lost 3 bases and the J segment 7 bases; nucleotides outside the gene matches: 4. This CDR3 reads CSARASGRGNEQFF. The CDR3 DNA is TGCAGTGCTAGGGCTAGCGGGAGGGGAAATGAGCAGTTCTTC.

The chain recombines TRBV4-1 with TRBJ2-2; TRBD2 might be the D (5 bases). The germline V gene has CDR1 MGHRA and CDR2 YSYEKL. This CDR3 is built from 13 residues. V lost 8 bases, J lost 1 base, and 8 bases lay in between. The CDR3 sequence: CASWGENTGELFF. The CDR3, as DNA: TGCGCCAGCTGGGGAGAGAACACCGGGGAGCTGTTTTTT.

This clonotype occurred many times. The V gene is TRBV19, the J gene TRBJ2-2; D is undetermined. Trimming pared 1 base from V and 6 bases from J, leaving 6 bases between. Per germline, CDR1 LNHDA and CDR2 SQIVND (reference sequence). This CDR3 region has 13 residues. The CDR3 sequence is CASSIVGSGELFF. In DNA form, the CDR3 reads TGTGCCAGTAGTATAGTAGGGTCCGGGGAGCTGTTTTTT.

This clonotype came up many times. The V call is TRBV5-6, the J call TRBJ2-7, with TRBD1 matching 8 bases. Germline V lookup: CDR1 SGHDT, CDR2 YYEEEE. CDR3 size: 16 residues. The junction had 11 bases not matched to a gene; V was cut back by 4 bases and J by 2 bases. DNA of the CDR3: TGTGCCAGCAGCACCTACGACAGGGGAATTCCCTACGAGCAGTACTTC. Its translation is CASSTYDRGIPYEQYF.

This clonotype has ten or more counts. The chain recombines TRBV28 with TRBJ2-7; a weak D match, TRBD2 (6 bases). Germline lookup yields CDR1 MDHEN and CDR2 SYDVKM. This CDR3 contains 15 residues. V was shortened by 4 bases and J by 8 bases, with 21 bases between the two germline ends. The CDR3 DNA follows: TGTGCCAGCAGTTCGGGAGTCGTGGTCGAACTGCAGCAGTACTTC. Translated, it gives CASSSGVVVELQQYF.